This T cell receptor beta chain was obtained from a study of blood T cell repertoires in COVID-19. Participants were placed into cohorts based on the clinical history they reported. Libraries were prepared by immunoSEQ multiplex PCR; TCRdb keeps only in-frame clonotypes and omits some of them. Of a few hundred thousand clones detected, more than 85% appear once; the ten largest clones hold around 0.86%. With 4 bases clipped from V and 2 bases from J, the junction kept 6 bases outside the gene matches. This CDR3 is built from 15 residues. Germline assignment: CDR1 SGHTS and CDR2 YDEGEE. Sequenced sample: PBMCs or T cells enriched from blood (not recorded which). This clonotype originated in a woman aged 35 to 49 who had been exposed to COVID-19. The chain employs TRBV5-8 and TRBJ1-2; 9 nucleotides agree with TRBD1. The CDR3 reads CASSLWDRENYGYTF. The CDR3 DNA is TGTGCCAGCAGCCTTTGGGACAGGGAAAACTATGGCTACACCTTC.